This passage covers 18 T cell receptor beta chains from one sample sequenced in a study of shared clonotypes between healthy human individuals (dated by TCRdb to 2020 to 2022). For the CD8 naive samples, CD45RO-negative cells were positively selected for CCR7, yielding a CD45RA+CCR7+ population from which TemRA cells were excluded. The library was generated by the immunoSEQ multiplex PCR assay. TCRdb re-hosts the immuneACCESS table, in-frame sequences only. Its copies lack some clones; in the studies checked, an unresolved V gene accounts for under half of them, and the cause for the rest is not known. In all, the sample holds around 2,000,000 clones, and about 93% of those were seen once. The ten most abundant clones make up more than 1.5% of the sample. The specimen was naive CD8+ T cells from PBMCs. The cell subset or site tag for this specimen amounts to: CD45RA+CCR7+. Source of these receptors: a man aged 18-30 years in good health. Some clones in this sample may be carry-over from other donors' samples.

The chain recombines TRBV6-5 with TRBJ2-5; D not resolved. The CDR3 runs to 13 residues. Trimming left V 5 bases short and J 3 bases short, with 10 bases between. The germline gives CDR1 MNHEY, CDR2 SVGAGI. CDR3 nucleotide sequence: TGTGCCAGCAGTCCCTGGAGTGAAGAGACCCAGTACTTC. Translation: CASSPWSEETQYF.

CDR3 sequence: CASSVGLLAGYEQYF. CDR3 in DNA: TGCGCCAGCAGCGTCGGTTTACTAGCGGGATACGAGCAGTACTTC. This rearrangement joins TRBV4-1 to TRBJ2-7, with TRBD2 identical over 10 bases. The CDR3 extends over 15 amino acids. Germline assignment: CDR1 MGHRA and CDR2 YSYEKL. V trimming: 5 bases; J trimming: 4 bases; junction bases outside the gene matches: 8.

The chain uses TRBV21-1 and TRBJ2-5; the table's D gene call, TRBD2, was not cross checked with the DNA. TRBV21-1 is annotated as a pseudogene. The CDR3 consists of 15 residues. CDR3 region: CASSTMSARGGTQYF. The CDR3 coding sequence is TGTGCCAGCAGCACAATGTCCGCGAGGGGAGGGACCCAGTACTTC.

CDR3 sequence reads: CASSEGVEGANVLTF. For the CDR3, the DNA is TGTGCCAGCAGTGAGGGGGTGGAGGGGGCCAACGTCCTGACTTTC. The chain combines TRBV28 with TRBJ2-6; D is perhaps TRBD1 (6 bases). The CDR3 contains 15 residues. The V gene's germline CDR1 is MDHEN and CDR2 SYDVKM. Trimming stripped 5 bases from V and 4 bases from J, with 12 bases between.

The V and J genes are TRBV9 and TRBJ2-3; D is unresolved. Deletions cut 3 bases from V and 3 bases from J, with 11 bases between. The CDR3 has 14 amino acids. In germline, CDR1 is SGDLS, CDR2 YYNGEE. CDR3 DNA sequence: TGTGCCAGCAGCGGCCTCCGGCGGACAGATACGCAGTATTTT. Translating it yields CASSGLRRTDTQYF.

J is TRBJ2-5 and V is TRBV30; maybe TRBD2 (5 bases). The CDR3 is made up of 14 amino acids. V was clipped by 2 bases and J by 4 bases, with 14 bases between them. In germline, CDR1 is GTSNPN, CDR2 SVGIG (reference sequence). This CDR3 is CAWSLAFHGETQYF. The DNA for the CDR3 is TGTGCCTGGAGTCTAGCTTTCCATGGAGAGACCCAGTACTTC.

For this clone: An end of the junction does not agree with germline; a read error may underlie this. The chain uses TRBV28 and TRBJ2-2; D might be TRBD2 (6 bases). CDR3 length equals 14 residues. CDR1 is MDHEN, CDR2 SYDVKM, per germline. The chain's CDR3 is CASSLSTRTGGLFF. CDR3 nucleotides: TGTGCCAGCAGTCTATCGACTAGAACCGGGGGGCTGTTTTTT.

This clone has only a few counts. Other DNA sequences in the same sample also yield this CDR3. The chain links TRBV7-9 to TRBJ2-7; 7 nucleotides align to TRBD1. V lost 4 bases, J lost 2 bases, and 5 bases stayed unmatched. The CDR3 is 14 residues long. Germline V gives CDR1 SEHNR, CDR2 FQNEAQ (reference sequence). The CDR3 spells CASSSRDSPYEQYF. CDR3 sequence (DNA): TGTGCCAGCAGCTCCCGGGACAGCCCCTACGAGCAGTACTTC. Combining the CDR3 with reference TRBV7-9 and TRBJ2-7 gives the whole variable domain DTGVSQNPRHKITKRGQNVTFRCDPISEHNRLYWYRQTLGQGPEFLTYFQNEAQLEKSRLLSDRFSAERPKGSFSTLEIQRTEQGDSAMYLCASSSRDSPYEQYFGPGTRLTVT.

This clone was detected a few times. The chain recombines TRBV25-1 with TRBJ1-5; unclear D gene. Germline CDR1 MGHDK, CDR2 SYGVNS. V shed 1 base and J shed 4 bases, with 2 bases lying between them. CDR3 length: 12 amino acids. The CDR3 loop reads CASSESNQPQHF. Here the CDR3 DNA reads TGTGCCAGCAGTGAATCTAATCAGCCCCAGCATTTT.

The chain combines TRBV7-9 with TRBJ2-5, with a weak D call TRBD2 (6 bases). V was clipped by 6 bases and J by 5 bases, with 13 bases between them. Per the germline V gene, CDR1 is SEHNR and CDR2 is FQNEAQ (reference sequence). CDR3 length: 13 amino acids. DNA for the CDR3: TGTGCCAGCAGGTTTGGGGGGTCGGAGACCCAGTACTTC. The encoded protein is CASRFGGSETQYF. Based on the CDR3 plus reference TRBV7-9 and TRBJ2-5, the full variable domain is DTGVSQNPRHKITKRGQNVTFRCDPISEHNRLYWYRQTLGQGPEFLTYFQNEAQLEKSRLLSDRFSAERPKGSFSTLEIQRTEQGDSAMYLCASRFGGSETQYFGPGTRLLVL.

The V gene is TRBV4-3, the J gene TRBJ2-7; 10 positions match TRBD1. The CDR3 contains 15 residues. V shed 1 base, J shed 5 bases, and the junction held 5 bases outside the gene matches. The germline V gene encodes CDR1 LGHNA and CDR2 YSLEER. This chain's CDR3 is CASSQVWDRGDEQYF. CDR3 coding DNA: TGCGCCAGCAGCCAAGTGTGGGACAGGGGCGACGAGCAGTACTTC.

DNA of the CDR3: TGTGCCAGCAGCGAGGGGACTAGCGGGGAGTGGGGTCAGCAGTTCTTC. Translation gives CASSEGTSGEWGQQFF. This chain connects TRBV9 to TRBJ2-1, with TRBD2 identical over 13 bases. Germline values: CDR1 SGDLS, CDR2 YYNGEE. This CDR3 region has 16 residues. The ends lost 3 bases at V and 11 bases at J; junction bases unmatched: 11.

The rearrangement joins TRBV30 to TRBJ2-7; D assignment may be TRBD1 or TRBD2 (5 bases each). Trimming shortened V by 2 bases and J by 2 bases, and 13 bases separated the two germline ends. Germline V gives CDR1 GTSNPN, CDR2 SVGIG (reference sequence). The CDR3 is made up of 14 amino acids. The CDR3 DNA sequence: TGTGCCTGGAGTTGGGGGAGTAGGACCTACGAGCAGTACTTC. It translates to CAWSWGSRTYEQYF.

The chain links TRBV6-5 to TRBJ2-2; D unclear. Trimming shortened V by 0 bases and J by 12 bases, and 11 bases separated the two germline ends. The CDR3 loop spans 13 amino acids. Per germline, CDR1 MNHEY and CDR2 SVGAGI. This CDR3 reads CASSYSNRNKLFF. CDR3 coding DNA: TGTGCCAGCAGTTACTCGAACCGGAATAAGCTGTTTTTT.

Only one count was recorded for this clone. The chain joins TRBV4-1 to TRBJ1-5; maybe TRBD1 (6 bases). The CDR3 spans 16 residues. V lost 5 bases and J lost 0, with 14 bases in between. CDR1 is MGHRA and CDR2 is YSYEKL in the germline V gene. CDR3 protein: CASSLGQSHSNQPQHF. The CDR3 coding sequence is TGCGCCAGCAGCTTAGGACAGAGCCATAGCAATCAGCCCCAGCATTTT.

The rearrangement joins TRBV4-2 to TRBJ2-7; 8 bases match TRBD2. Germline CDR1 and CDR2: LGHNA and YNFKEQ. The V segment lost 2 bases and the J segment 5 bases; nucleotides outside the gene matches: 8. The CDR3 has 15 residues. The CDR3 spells CASSQSPGRADEQYF. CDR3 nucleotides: TGTGCCAGCAGCCAAAGTCCCGGGAGGGCCGACGAGCAGTACTTC.

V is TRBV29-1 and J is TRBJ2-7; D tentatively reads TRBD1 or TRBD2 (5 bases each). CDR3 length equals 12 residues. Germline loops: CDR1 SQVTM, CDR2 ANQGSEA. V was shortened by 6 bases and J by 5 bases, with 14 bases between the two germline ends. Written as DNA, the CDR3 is TGCAGCGTGGGGACCGCGTCCAACGAGCAGTACTTC. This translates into CSVGTASNEQYF.

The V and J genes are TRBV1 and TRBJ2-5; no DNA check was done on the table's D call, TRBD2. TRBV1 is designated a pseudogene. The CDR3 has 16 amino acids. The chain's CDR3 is CTRWWRASGTQETQYF. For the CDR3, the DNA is TGCACCAGATGGTGGCGGGCTAGCGGGACCCAAGAGACCCAGTACTTC.